This T cell receptor beta chain was sequenced in a study of blood T cell repertoires in COVID-19. Study at large: Both acute and convalescent COVID-19 samples were obtained from the United States, Italy and Spain. Sources were T cells, B-cell-depleted T cells, or PBMCs; the material itself was cDNA or gDNA.

In the study's own analysis: Counts of nucleated cells, estimated from reference gene primer amplification, were obtained. TCRdb's table, derived via immunoSEQ multiplex PCR, lists solely in-frame clones and lacks some. Clonal size and the V and J genes are those of that table, whereas D and trimming came from the DNA. Here the sample spans more than 200,000 clones, approximately 81% being singletons. Germline-derived CDR1 and CDR2 are SNHLY and FYNNEI. Trimming removed 6 bases at V and 0 bases at J, with 2 bases between. CDR3 length: 11 residues. The clonotype originates from a man aged 55-75 years with acute or convalescent COVID-19. Material for sequencing was peripheral blood. The V and J genes are TRBV2 and TRBJ1-1; D gene uncertain. CDR3 nucleotide sequence: TGTGCCAGCAGCATGAACACTGAAGCTTTCTTT. Its protein is CASSMNTEAFF.